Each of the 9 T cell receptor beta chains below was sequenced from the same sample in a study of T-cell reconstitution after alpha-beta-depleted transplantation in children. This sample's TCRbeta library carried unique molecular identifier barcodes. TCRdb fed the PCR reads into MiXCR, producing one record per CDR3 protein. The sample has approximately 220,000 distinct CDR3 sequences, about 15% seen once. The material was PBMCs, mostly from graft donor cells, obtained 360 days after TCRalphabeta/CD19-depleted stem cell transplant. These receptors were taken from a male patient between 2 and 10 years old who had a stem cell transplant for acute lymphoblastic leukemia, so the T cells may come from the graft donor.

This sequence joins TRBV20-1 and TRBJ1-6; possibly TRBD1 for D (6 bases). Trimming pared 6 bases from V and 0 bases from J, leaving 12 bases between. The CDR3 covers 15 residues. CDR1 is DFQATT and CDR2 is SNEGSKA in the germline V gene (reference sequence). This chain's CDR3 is CSAARQDSYNSPLHF. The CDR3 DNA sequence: TGCAGTGCCGCCCGACAGGACTCCTATAATTCACCCCTCCACTTT.

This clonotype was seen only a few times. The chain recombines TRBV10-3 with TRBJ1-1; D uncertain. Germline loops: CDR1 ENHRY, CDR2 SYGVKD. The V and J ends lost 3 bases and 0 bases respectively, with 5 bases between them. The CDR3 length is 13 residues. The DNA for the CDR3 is TGTGCCATCAGTGAAAGGGTGAACACTGAAGCTTTCTTT. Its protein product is CAISERVNTEAFF.

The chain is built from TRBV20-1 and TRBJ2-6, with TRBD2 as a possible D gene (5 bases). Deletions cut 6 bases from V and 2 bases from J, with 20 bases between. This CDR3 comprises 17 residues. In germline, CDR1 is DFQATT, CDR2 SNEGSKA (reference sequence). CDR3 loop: CSAIRGSLITGANVLTF. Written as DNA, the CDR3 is TGCAGTGCCATCAGAGGGTCTTTGATAACTGGGGCCAACGTCCTGACTTTC.

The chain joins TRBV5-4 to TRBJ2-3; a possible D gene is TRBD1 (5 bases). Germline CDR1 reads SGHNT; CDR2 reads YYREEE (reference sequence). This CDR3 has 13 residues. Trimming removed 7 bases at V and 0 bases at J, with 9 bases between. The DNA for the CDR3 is TGTGCCAGCCACGGACATAGCACAGATACGCAGTATTTT. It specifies CASHGHSTDTQYF. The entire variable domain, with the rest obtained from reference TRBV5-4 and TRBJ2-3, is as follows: ETGVTQSPTHLIKTRGQQVTLRCSSQSGHNTVSWYQQALGQGPQFIFQYYREEENGRGNFPPRFSGLQFPNYSSELNVNALELDDSALYLCASHGHSTDTQYFGPGTRLTVL.

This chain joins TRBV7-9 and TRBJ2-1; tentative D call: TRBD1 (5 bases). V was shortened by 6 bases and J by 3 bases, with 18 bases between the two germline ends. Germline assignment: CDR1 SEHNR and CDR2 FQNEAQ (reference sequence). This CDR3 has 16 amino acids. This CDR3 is CASSLPRSQDYNEQFF. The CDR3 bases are TGTGCCAGCAGTTTACCGAGGTCACAGGACTACAATGAGCAGTTCTTC.

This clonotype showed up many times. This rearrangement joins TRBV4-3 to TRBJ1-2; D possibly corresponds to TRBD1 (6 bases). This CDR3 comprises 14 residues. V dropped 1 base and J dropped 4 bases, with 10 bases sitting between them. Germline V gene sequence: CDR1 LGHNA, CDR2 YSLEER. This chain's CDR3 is CASSQVGDIYGYTF. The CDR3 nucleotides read TGCGCCAGCAGCCAAGTGGGGGACATCTATGGCTACACCTTC.

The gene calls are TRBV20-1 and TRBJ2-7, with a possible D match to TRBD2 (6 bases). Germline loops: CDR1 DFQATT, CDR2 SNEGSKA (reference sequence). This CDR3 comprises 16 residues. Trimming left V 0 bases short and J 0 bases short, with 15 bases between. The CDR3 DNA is TGCAGTGCTAGAGATCTGGGCGCGGGAAGCTCCTACGAGCAGTACTTC. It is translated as CSARDLGAGSSYEQYF.

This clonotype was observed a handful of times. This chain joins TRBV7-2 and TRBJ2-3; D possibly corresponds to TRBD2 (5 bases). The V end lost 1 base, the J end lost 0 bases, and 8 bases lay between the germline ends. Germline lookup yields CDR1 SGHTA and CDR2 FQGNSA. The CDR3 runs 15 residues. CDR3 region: CASSLDRTSTDTQYF. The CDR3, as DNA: TGTGCCAGCAGCTTAGACCGGACTAGCACAGATACGCAGTATTTT.

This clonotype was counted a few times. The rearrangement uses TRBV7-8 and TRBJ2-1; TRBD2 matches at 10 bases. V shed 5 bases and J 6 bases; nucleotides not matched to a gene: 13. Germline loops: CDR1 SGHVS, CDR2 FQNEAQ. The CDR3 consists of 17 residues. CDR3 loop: CASSPIPSGGASNEQFF. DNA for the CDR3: TGTGCCAGCAGCCCTATCCCCAGCGGGGGGGCCTCCAATGAGCAGTTCTTC.